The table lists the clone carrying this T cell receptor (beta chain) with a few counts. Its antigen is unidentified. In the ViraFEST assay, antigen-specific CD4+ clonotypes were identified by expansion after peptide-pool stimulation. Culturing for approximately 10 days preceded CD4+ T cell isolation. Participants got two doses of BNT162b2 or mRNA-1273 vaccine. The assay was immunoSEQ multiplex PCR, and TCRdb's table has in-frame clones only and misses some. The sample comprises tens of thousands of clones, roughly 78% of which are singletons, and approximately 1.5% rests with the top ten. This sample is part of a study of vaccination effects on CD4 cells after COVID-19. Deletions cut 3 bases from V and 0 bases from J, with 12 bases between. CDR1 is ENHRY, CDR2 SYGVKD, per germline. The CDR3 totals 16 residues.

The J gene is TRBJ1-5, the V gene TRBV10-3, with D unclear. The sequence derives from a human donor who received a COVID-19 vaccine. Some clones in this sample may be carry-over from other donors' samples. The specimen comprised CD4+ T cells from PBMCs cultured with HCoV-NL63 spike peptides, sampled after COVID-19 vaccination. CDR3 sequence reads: CAISDPTLHSNQPQHF. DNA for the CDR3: TGTGCCATCAGTGATCCGACACTACATAGCAATCAGCCCCAGCATTTT.